The sequence of this T cell receptor (beta chain) was determined in a study of cytomegalovirus exposure and HLA in healthy donors. Findings and limits, study-wide: Productive rates of about 87% or about 30% were seen for most TCR beta V segments in an earlier analysis.

The length of the CDR3 is 18 residues. The J segment lost 10 bases and the V segment lost 5 bases, leaving 16 bases of the junction unmatched. Germline assignment: CDR1 PRHDT and CDR2 FYEKMQ (reference sequence). Primers: 60 Vbeta forward and 13 Jbeta reverse. Some clones are missing from TCRdb's copy, which holds only in-frame ones; the method was immunoSEQ multiplex PCR. Found here are 210,000 or so clones, approximately 83% of them singletons; the top ten hold 0.71%. Remarks on this clone: The target antigen is unknown.

The clonotype was recovered from a boy aged 2-9 years in good health and CMV-seronegative. Specimen: PBMCs. V is TRBV13 and J is TRBJ2-1, with TRBD2 matching 14 bases. The CDR3 bases are TGTGCCAGCAGCCTACGACTAGCGGGAGGGCGTTTAGTGCGAGAGCAGTTCTTC. Its translation is CASSLRLAGGRLVREQFF.